The 25 T cell receptor beta chains reported below all come from one sample, sequenced in a study of T cells in tumors after PD-1 blockade. Sequenced by immunoSEQ multiplex PCR; TCRdb stores in-frame clones only, minus some. The sample yields about 20,000 clones, more than 70% seen once. The sequencing used PBMCs, collected before anti-PD-1 treatment. These receptor sequences come from a human donor with basal cell carcinoma.

The genes are TRBV11-3 and TRBJ2-1; unclear D gene. V shed 1 base and J shed 2 bases, with 9 bases lying between them. Looked up from germline, CDR1 is SGHNT and CDR2 is YENEEA. The CDR3 has 15 residues. CDR3 amino acids: CASSLGAATYNEQFF. Written as DNA, the CDR3 is TGTGCCAGCAGCTTAGGGGCGGCCACCTACAATGAGCAGTTCTTC.

The gene calls are TRBV27 and TRBJ2-1, with 8 bases aligning to TRBD1. The germline gives CDR1 MNHEY, CDR2 SMNVEV (reference sequence). The CDR3 loop spans 16 amino acids. Unmatched junction bases numbered 8, after V lost 0 bases and J lost 7 bases. In nucleotides, the CDR3 is TGTGCCAGCAGTTTATCGCTCAGGGGGCAACAGAATGAGCAGTTCTTC. Translating gives CASSLSLRGQQNEQFF.

This chain connects TRBV30 to TRBJ2-4, with unresolved D. CDR3 length: 13 residues. Germline loops: CDR1 GTSNPN, CDR2 SVGIG (reference sequence). V lost 4 bases and J lost 0, with 7 bases in between. The CDR3 DNA reads as TGTGCCTGGACCAGGTTAGCCAAAAACATTCAGTACTTC. Translating gives CAWTRLAKNIQYF.

The V and J genes are TRBV2 and TRBJ2-1; 8 positions match TRBD2. With 8 bases clipped from V and 0 bases from J, the junction kept 18 bases outside the gene matches. CDR1 is SNHLY and CDR2 is FYNNEI in the germline V gene. The CDR3 covers 19 residues. The CDR3 loop reads CASCHGGAGVGSSYNEQFF. The CDR3 DNA is TGTGCCAGCTGTCACGGGGGGGCGGGGGTGGGGAGCTCCTACAATGAGCAGTTCTTC.

The chain uses TRBV2 and TRBJ1-2, with D unresolved. CDR1 and CDR2 from the germline V gene are SNHLY and FYNNEI. The ends were cut back, 6 bases at V and 5 bases at J, with 10 bases in the middle. The CDR3 loop spans 12 amino acids. The CDR3 DNA sequence: TGTGCCAGCAGCTTAACAGAGTATGGCTACACCTTC. Translated: CASSLTEYGYTF.

A word on this clone: This may come from a read error, since a much larger clone is one base off. The rearrangement links TRBV22-1 to TRBJ2-1; the D segment call TRBD2 is taken from the table without a DNA check. TRBV22-1 is a listed pseudogene. This CDR3 spans 19 amino acids. DNA of the CDR3: TGTCCCCCCTGTGATGGGGGGGCGGGGGTGGGGAGCTCCTACAATGAGCAGTTCTTC. This translates into CPPCDGGAGVGSSYNEQFF.

This clone was picked up a small number of times. The chain carries TRBV27 and TRBJ1-2; 10 bases agree with TRBD1. Losses at the gene ends were 3 bases for V and 3 bases for J; bases not matched to a gene: 1. CDR3 length equals 14 residues. CDR1 and CDR2 from the germline V gene are MNHEY and SMNVEV (reference sequence). The CDR3 DNA follows: TGTGCCAGCAGTTTCGGACAGGGGGACTATGGCTACACCTTC. It encodes CASSFGQGDYGYTF.

This chain joins TRBV4-1 and TRBJ1-2; TRBD1 is a possible D gene (5 bases). Germline CDR1 MGHRA, CDR2 YSYEKL. Deletions cut 4 bases from V and 7 bases from J, with 16 bases between. This CDR3 is built from 14 residues. The CDR3 DNA sequence: TGCGCCAGCAGCCGGAGGGTGGGGGGAGGTGGCTACACCTTC. This sequence encodes CASSRRVGGGGYTF.

By sample share, this clone is medium-sized. The chain employs TRBV10-3 and TRBJ2-1; the D is unclear. V lost 5 bases to trimming and J lost 6 bases, with 5 bases between them. The CDR3 spans 11 residues. CDR1 ENHRY and CDR2 SYGVKD come from the germline V gene. The CDR3 sequence is CAISLGNEQFF. As DNA, the CDR3 is TGTGCCATCAGTCTAGGCAATGAGCAGTTCTTC.

This clone was found once. The chain recombines TRBV29-1 with TRBJ1-1, with D perhaps TRBD1 (5 bases). Germline V gene data show CDR1 as SQVTM and CDR2 as ANQGSEA. With 7 bases removed from V and 1 base from J, the gap between germline ends came to 16 bases. The CDR3 has 14 amino acids. CDR3 sequence reads: CSGWGGSSNTEAFF. The CDR3, as DNA: TGCAGCGGATGGGGGGGATCCTCGAACACTGAAGCTTTCTTT.

V gene TRBV5-1 combines with J gene TRBJ1-2; 8 nucleotides line up with TRBD1. Germline CDR1 SGHRS, CDR2 YFSETQ. The length of the CDR3 is 13 residues. V shed 7 bases and J 4 bases; nucleotides not matched to a gene: 6. DNA of the CDR3: TGCGCCAGCTCGGACAGGGAAAGCTATGGCTACACCTTC. As protein: CASSDRESYGYTF.

Details on this clone: In the same sample, other DNA sequences code for this CDR3. The V and J genes are TRBV9 and TRBJ2-1, with D possibly matching TRBD2 (5 bases). This CDR3 region has 16 residues. V lost 0 bases to trimming and J lost 11 bases, with 21 bases between them. Per the germline V gene, CDR1 is SGDLS and CDR2 is YYNGEE. CDR3 in amino acids: CASSVEMGARMKKQFF. CDR3 nucleotide sequence: TGTGCCAGCAGCGTAGAGATGGGAGCGCGAATGAAAAAGCAGTTCTTC.

This clone was recorded only once. The V and J genes are TRBV2 and TRBJ2-1, with 9 nucleotides matching TRBD2. The germline CDR1 and CDR2 sequences are SNHLY and FYNNEI. This CDR3 spans 19 amino acids. CDR3 sequence: CPPSEGGAREGSSYNEQFF. The CDR3 nucleotides are TGTCCCCCCAGTGAAGGGGGGGCGCGGGAGGGGAGCTCCTACAATGAGCAGTTCTTC.

Only a few counts were recorded for this clone. The chain links TRBV5-1 to TRBJ2-7, with D possibly TRBD1 on 5 matching bases. CDR1 and CDR2 (germline): SGHRS, YFSETQ. This CDR3 is 13 amino acids long. The V end lost 0 bases, the J end lost 3 bases, and 7 bases lay between the germline ends. This CDR3 reads CASSLGTHYEQYF. For the CDR3, the DNA is TGCGCCAGCAGCTTGGGGACACACTACGAGCAGTACTTC. The full variable domain, with the rest looked up from reference TRBV5-1 and TRBJ2-7, is KAGVTQTPRYLIKTRGQQVTLSCSPISGHRSVSWYQQTPGQGLQFLFEYFSETQRNKGNFPGRFSGRQFSNSRSEMNVSTLELGDSALYLCASSLGTHYEQYFGPGTRLTVT.

This clone was counted only a few times. CDR3 nucleotide sequence: TGCAGTGCTAGCGGGGAAGAGACCCAGTACTTC. It is translated as CSASGEETQYF. The gene calls are TRBV20-1 and TRBJ2-5, with a weak D call TRBD2 (5 bases). CDR1 is DFQATT, CDR2 SNEGSKA, per germline (reference sequence). This CDR3 has 11 residues. V gave up 3 bases and J gave up 3 bases, with 5 bases separating them.

The J gene is TRBJ2-2, the V gene TRBV11-3, with TRBD2 matching over 10 bases. Losses at the gene ends were 2 bases for V and 4 bases for J; bases not matched to a gene: 10. Germline assignment: CDR1 SGHNT and CDR2 YENEEA. The CDR3 sequence is 18 residues long. CDR3 sequence reads: CASSLTALAGEGTGELFF. The CDR3 DNA is TGTGCCAGCAGCTTAACGGCCCTAGCGGGGGAGGGCACCGGGGAGCTGTTTTTT.

This rearrangement joins TRBV29-1 to TRBJ2-1; 8 bases are shared with TRBD2. The germline V gene encodes CDR1 SQVTM and CDR2 ANQGSEA. The CDR3 runs to 13 residues. The V gene end was trimmed by 3 bases and the J gene end by 10 bases; junction bases not matched to a gene: 8. CDR3 region: CSVEHGSGTEQFF. The DNA of the CDR3 is TGCAGCGTTGAGCATGGTAGCGGGACCGAGCAGTTCTTC.

This clone was recorded a few times. V and J are TRBV2 and TRBJ1-6, with D uncertain. Between the trimmed V and J ends, which lost 5 bases and 7 bases, there was a span of 15 bases. Germline V CDR1 and CDR2: SNHLY, FYNNEI. The CDR3 runs 15 residues. The CDR3 DNA reads as TGTGCCAGCAGTATATACAGTTTAACCAATTCACCCCTCCACTTT. It encodes CASSIYSLTNSPLHF.

The chain is built from TRBV3-1 (or the pseudogene TRBV3-2) and TRBJ1-2; perhaps TRBD1 as D (6 bases). The V gene's germline CDR1 is LGHDT and CDR2 YNNKEL (reference sequence). V was trimmed by 5 bases and J by 4 bases, leaving 11 bases between them. This CDR3 comprises 13 residues. The CDR3 is CASSLGQSYGYTF. The CDR3 DNA follows: TGTGCCAGCAGCTTAGGACAGTCCTATGGCTACACCTTC.

This chain uses TRBV6-5 with TRBJ2-7, with 7 bases fitting TRBD1. V gave up 7 bases and J gave up 5 bases; unmatched junction bases: 14. The V gene's germline CDR1 is MNHEY and CDR2 SVGAGI. This CDR3 is 15 amino acids long. Here the CDR3 reads CASTLRTGRSHEQYF. CDR3 DNA: TGTGCCAGCACCCTCCGGACAGGTCGGTCTCACGAGCAGTACTTC.

The V and J genes are TRBV10-3 and TRBJ1-2, with a weak D call TRBD1 (6 bases). In germline, CDR1 is ENHRY, CDR2 SYGVKD. The CDR3 runs 20 residues. The V and J ends lost 2 bases and 2 bases respectively, with 27 bases between them. The CDR3 loop is CAISEMTREKGDGSNYGYTF. In DNA, the CDR3 is TGTGCCATCAGTGAGATGACTCGAGAAAAGGGGGATGGCTCAAACTATGGCTACACCTTC.

The J gene is TRBJ2-1, the V gene TRBV19; 16 positions match TRBD2. J lost 3 bases, V lost 6 bases, and 14 bases had no gene match. Germline loops: CDR1 LNHDA, CDR2 SQIVND (reference sequence). The CDR3 is 20 amino acids. The CDR3: CASRNQGLAGGPSLYNEQFF. The CDR3, as DNA: TGTGCCAGTAGGAACCAGGGACTAGCGGGAGGGCCGAGTCTCTACAATGAGCAGTTCTTC.

This rearrangement joins TRBV3-1 (or the pseudogene TRBV3-2) to TRBJ2-3; D may match TRBD1 or TRBD2 (6 bases each). There are 16 residues in the CDR3. CDR1 and CDR2 (germline): LGHDT, YNNKEL (reference sequence). V was shortened by 0 bases and J by 2 bases, with 12 bases between the two germline ends. The CDR3 DNA reads TGTGCCAGCAGCCAAGACCCGGGGGCCTTCACAGATACGCAGTATTTT. Protein product: CASSQDPGAFTDTQYF.

CDR3 residues: CASTPLSVPYYEQYF. CDR3 nucleotides: TGTGCCAGCACCCCGCTGAGCGTGCCCTACTACGAGCAGTACTTC. The chain couples TRBV7-2 to TRBJ2-7, with no clear D. CDR3 length equals 15 residues. Germline V lookup: CDR1 SGHTA, CDR2 FQGNSA. Trimming removed 7 bases at V and 3 bases at J, with 19 bases between.

V and J are TRBV2 and TRBJ1-4; D unclear. Deletions cut 2 bases from V and 7 bases from J, with 8 bases between. This CDR3 has 13 residues. Per the germline V gene, CDR1 is SNHLY and CDR2 is FYNNEI. This CDR3 is CASSELKVEKLFF. In DNA form, the CDR3 reads TGTGCCAGCAGTGAACTAAAGGTTGAAAAACTGTTTTTT.